Below are 27 T cell receptor beta chains sequenced from a single sample in a study of identifying expanded T cells in peripheral blood. Data came from immunoSEQ multiplex PCR; TCRdb stores just in-frame clones and leaves some out. The sample yields 45,000 to 60,000 clones, over 75% seen once. The specimen sequenced was blood. The receptor source for this set is a person aged 18-69 years in good health.

This clone occurred a few times. CDR3: CASSNWLEVGYTF. In DNA, the CDR3 is TGTGCCAGCAGCAATTGGTTGGAGGTGGGCTACACCTTC. V usage is TRBV21-1 and J usage is TRBJ1-2. TRBV21-1 is a pseudogene segment. The CDR3 covers 13 residues.

DNA for the CDR3: TGTGCCAGTAAACGCGCTCAGGGGGTCGACTATGGCTACACCTTC. It translates to CASKRAQGVDYGYTF. V gene TRBV19 combines with J gene TRBJ1-2, with TRBD1 matching 7 bases. The CDR3 length is 15 residues. The germline V gene has CDR1 LNHDA and CDR2 SQIVND (reference sequence). Trimming cost V 7 bases and J 3 bases; bases outside gene matches: 11. The full variable domain, completed using reference TRBV19 and TRBJ1-2, is DGGITQSPKYLFRKEGQNVTLSCEQNLNHDAMYWYRQDPGQGLRLIYYSQIVNDFQKGDIAEGYSVSREKKESFPLTVTSAQKNPTAFYLCASKRAQGVDYGYTFGSGTRLTVV.

This clone was seen a few times. The genes are TRBV29-1 and TRBJ1-1, with D tentatively TRBD1 (5 bases). This CDR3 has 13 amino acids. Germline lookup yields CDR1 SQVTM and CDR2 ANQGSEA. V was shortened by 1 base and J by 8 bases, with 14 bases between the two germline ends. The CDR3 loop reads CSVEASRGGEAFF. CDR3 DNA sequence: TGCAGCGTTGAAGCTTCGAGGGGAGGGGAAGCTTTCTTT.

V gene TRBV19 combines with J gene TRBJ2-3; 8 bases match TRBD2. The CDR3 totals 14 residues. CDR1 LNHDA and CDR2 SQIVND come from the germline V gene (reference sequence). V lost 8 bases, J lost 2 bases, and 6 bases stayed unmatched. CDR3 nucleotide sequence: TGTGCCAGTCTACCGGGAGGGTCCACAGATACGCAGTATTTT. The encoded protein is CASLPGGSTDTQYF. Supplemented by reference TRBV19 and TRBJ2-3, the full variable domain reads DGGITQSPKYLFRKEGQNVTLSCEQNLNHDAMYWYRQDPGQGLRLIYYSQIVNDFQKGDIAEGYSVSREKKESFPLTVTSAQKNPTAFYLCASLPGGSTDTQYFGPGTRLTVL.

The J gene is TRBJ1-4, the V gene TRBV4-2; 7 bases map to TRBD1. Losses at the gene ends were 4 bases for V and 5 bases for J; bases not matched to a gene: 10. The CDR3 spans 16 residues. Germline V lookup: CDR1 LGHNA, CDR2 YNFKEQ. CDR3 sequence: CASSRAGQATNEKLFF. The CDR3 DNA reads TGTGCCAGCAGCCGCGCCGGACAGGCCACCAATGAAAAACTGTTTTTT.

The chain is built from TRBV29-1 and TRBJ1-2; D gene ambiguous. CDR3 length: 12 residues. Deletions cut 7 bases from V and 4 bases from J, with 13 bases between. The V gene's germline CDR1 is SQVTM and CDR2 ANQGSEA. The CDR3 sequence is CSGKIGSYGYTF. CDR3 nucleotide sequence: TGCAGCGGCAAGATTGGTAGCTATGGCTACACCTTC. Full variable domain (missing parts from reference TRBV29-1 and TRBJ1-2): SAVISQKPSRDICQRGTSLTIQCQVDSQVTMMFWYRQQPGQSLTLIATANQGSEATYESGFVIDKFPISRPNLTFSTLTVSNMSPEDSSIYLCSGKIGSYGYTFGSGTRLTVV.

This clone was picked up one time. V and J are TRBV29-1 and TRBJ1-2; a weak D match, TRBD1 (6 bases). Germline CDR1 is SQVTM and CDR2 is ANQGSEA. The CDR3 is 11 residues long. The V end was cut by 2 bases, the J end by 8 bases, with 9 bases between. CDR3 region: CSVERGEGYTF. DNA of the CDR3: TGCAGCGTTGAAAGGGGGGAGGGCTACACCTTC. The full variable domain, completed using reference TRBV29-1 and TRBJ1-2, is SAVISQKPSRDICQRGTSLTIQCQVDSQVTMMFWYRQQPGQSLTLIATANQGSEATYESGFVIDKFPISRPNLTFSTLTVSNMSPEDSSIYLCSVERGEGYTFGSGTRLTVV.

This chain connects TRBV19 to TRBJ1-1; D is possibly TRBD1 (6 bases). The CDR3 sequence is 15 residues long. Germline V lookup: CDR1 LNHDA, CDR2 SQIVND (reference sequence). The germline V and J ends were trimmed by 6 bases and 2 bases, with 16 bases remaining between them. CDR3: CASRVGGQSNTEAFF. CDR3 nucleotide sequence: TGTGCCAGTAGGGTGGGGGGCCAAAGTAACACTGAAGCTTTCTTT.

The CDR3 nucleotides read TGTGCCAGCACCCAGTCCCGCTTCTCTGGAAACACCATATATTTT. Encoded protein: CASTQSRFSGNTIYF. The chain recombines TRBV6-1 with TRBJ1-3; D ambiguous. CDR1 and CDR2 (germline): MNHNS, SASEGT. Between the trimmed V and J ends, which lost 7 bases and 0 bases, there was a span of 13 bases. The CDR3 is made up of 15 amino acids.

This clone was counted at least ten times. The chain employs TRBV15 and TRBJ2-1; no clear D gene. Germline CDR1 LNHNV, CDR2 YYDKDF (reference sequence). V was shortened by 4 bases and J by 9 bases, with 10 bases between the two germline ends. The CDR3 has 12 amino acids. CDR3 coding DNA: TGTGCCACCAGCATAGGTGGCGGTGAGCAGTTCTTC. Translated, it gives CATSIGGGEQFF.

This clone was seen only once. This chain joins TRBV5-6 and TRBJ1-2; D is unresolved. CDR3 size: 15 residues. V lost 2 bases and J 0 bases, leaving 11 bases between the germline ends. Germline V gene lookup returns CDR1 SGHDT and CDR2 YYEEEE. The DNA for the CDR3 is TGTGCCAGCAGCTTCCTAGGGAGAGCTAACTATGGCTACACCTTC. This encodes CASSFLGRANYGYTF.

This clone appeared once. This chain connects TRBV7-3 to TRBJ2-7, with unresolved D. CDR3 length equals 15 residues. V gave up 5 bases and J gave up 3 bases, with 17 bases separating them. Germline V gene lookup returns CDR1 SGHTA and CDR2 FQGTGA. Here the CDR3 DNA reads TGTGCCAGCAGCCCCCTAAGGTTGGCCCGCTACGAGCAGTACGTC. Its protein is CASSPLRLARYEQYV.

The rearrangement joins TRBV27 to TRBJ2-7, with D maybe TRBD2 (5 bases). V was trimmed by 6 bases and J by 1 base, leaving 10 bases between them. From germline, CDR1 is MNHEY and CDR2 SMNVEV (reference sequence). The length of the CDR3 is 13 residues. In DNA, the CDR3 is TGTGCCAGCAGCCCCGGCGGGTCCTACGAGCAGTACGTC. It encodes CASSPGGSYEQYV.

The rearrangement uses TRBV7-9 and TRBJ2-7; 10 bases are shared with TRBD1. The CDR3 spans 15 residues. The junction had 4 bases not matched to a gene; V was cut back by 5 bases and J by 0 bases. Germline V gene lookup returns CDR1 SEHNR and CDR2 FQNEAQ (reference sequence). The CDR3 nucleotides are TGTGCCAGCAGCCACCGGGACAGGGGCTCCTACGAGCAGTACTTC. Translated: CASSHRDRGSYEQYF.

The rearrangement links TRBV14 to TRBJ2-1; 7 bases match TRBD2. Germline CDR1 and CDR2: SGHDN and FVKESK. The V segment lost 4 bases and the J segment 3 bases; nucleotides outside the gene matches: 9. This CDR3 has 16 amino acids. The CDR3 reads CASSPQAGLRYNEQFF. CDR3 bases: TGTGCCAGCAGCCCCCAAGCGGGACTCCGCTACAATGAGCAGTTCTTC.

The CDR3 protein is CASSVGQNGGYTF. CDR3 nucleotides: TGTGCCAGCAGCGTTGGACAGAACGGGGGCTACACCTTC. This chain uses TRBV9 with TRBJ1-2; D is possibly TRBD1 (6 bases). Germline V gives CDR1 SGDLS, CDR2 YYNGEE. V was pared by 2 bases and J by 8 bases, with 13 bases between. The CDR3 runs to 13 residues.

A single count supports this clone. The DNA for the CDR3 is TGTGCCAGCCGGCAGGGGGCCGATGTTTCCTACGAGCAGTACTTC. It translates to CASRQGADVSYEQYF. The V gene is TRBV18, the J gene TRBJ2-5, with 8 bases aligning to TRBD1. The closer fit of TRBJ2-7 to the DNA end suggests the J call may be wrong. This CDR3 region has 15 residues. The germline CDR1 and CDR2 sequences are KGHSH and LQKENI.

The CDR3 region has the DNA TGTGCCAGCAGCTTCGGAGGGGCCCCCCACAATGAGCAGTTCTTC. It codes for CASSFGGAPHNEQFF. The chain recombines TRBV5-5 with TRBJ2-1, with D possibly TRBD2 on 6 matching bases. V dropped 2 bases and J dropped 5 bases, with 14 bases sitting between them. The V gene's germline CDR1 is SGHKS and CDR2 YYEKEE (reference sequence). The CDR3 contains 15 residues.

For the CDR3, the DNA is TGTGCCAGCAGCTTATATGGGACACACTACGAGCAGTACTTC. It translates to CASSLYGTHYEQYF. The V call is TRBV7-3, the J call TRBJ2-7, with D tentatively TRBD1 (6 bases). This CDR3 has 14 residues. Germline CDR1 and CDR2: SGHTA and FQGTGA. V was trimmed by 2 bases and J by 3 bases, leaving 11 bases between them.

This clone was counted once. This chain connects TRBV5-1 to TRBJ2-1; D possibly corresponds to TRBD2 (5 bases). The V gene lost 3 bases and the J gene lost 3 bases, with 10 bases spanning the gap. From germline, CDR1 is SGHRS and CDR2 YFSETQ. The CDR3 runs to 14 residues. CDR3 in amino acids: CASSSGRDYNEQFF. The CDR3 bases are TGCGCCAGCAGCTCGGGTCGGGACTACAATGAGCAGTTCTTC.

The chain's CDR3 is CASSPPSNIQYF. In nucleotides, the CDR3 is TGTGCCAGCTCACCACCGTCAAACATTCAGTACTTC. V and J are TRBV18 and TRBJ2-4; no clear D. Trimming removed 0 bases at V and 6 bases at J, with 3 bases between. This CDR3 has 12 amino acids. In germline, CDR1 is KGHSH, CDR2 LQKENI.

The genes are TRBV14 and TRBJ2-3; no definite D call. V dropped 1 base and J dropped 3 bases, with 11 bases sitting between them. Germline CDR1 and CDR2: SGHDN and FVKESK. This CDR3 has 15 amino acids. CDR3 amino acids: CASSQARYKTDTQYF. Written as DNA, the CDR3 is TGTGCCAGCAGCCAAGCCCGCTACAAGACAGATACGCAGTATTTT. The variable domain in full, with the rest retrieved from reference TRBV14 and TRBJ2-3, is EAGVTQFPSHSVIEKGQTVTLRCDPISGHDNLYWYRRVMGKEIKFLLHFVKESKQDESGMPNNRFLAERTGGTYSTLKVQPAELEDSGVYFCASSQARYKTDTQYFGPGTRLTVL.

The chain has TRBV27 and TRBJ1-2, with D maybe TRBD1 (6 bases). The CDR3 sequence is 15 residues long. V was pared by 3 bases and J by 8 bases, with 19 bases between. Germline CDR1 is MNHEY and CDR2 is SMNVEV (reference sequence). CDR3: CASSFGVGGLGGYTF. CDR3 DNA: TGTGCCAGCAGTTTTGGGGTAGGGGGGCTAGGGGGCTACACCTTC.

This sequence joins TRBV9 and TRBJ2-7, with D possibly called TRBD1 or TRBD2 (6 bases each). This CDR3 contains 15 residues. CDR1 SGDLS and CDR2 YYNGEE come from the germline V gene. The V end was cut by 2 bases, the J end by 3 bases, with 15 bases between. CDR3 sequence (DNA): TGTGCCAGCAGCGTTGAGGCCGGGGGCGTCTACGAGCAGTACTTC. Encoded protein: CASSVEAGGVYEQYF.

This clone was detected once. The same CDR3 arises from other DNA sequences in this sample as well. J is TRBJ1-1 and V is TRBV6-1; maybe TRBD1 (5 bases). Trimming cost V 8 bases and J 1 base, with 14 bases left between them. The germline V gene has CDR1 MNHNS and CDR2 SASEGT. CDR3 length: 14 amino acids. In nucleotides, the CDR3 is TGTGCCAGCGGATGGGGACGGAAGAACACTGAAGCTTTCTTT. This codes for CASGWGRKNTEAFF.

This chain links TRBV2 with TRBJ2-1, with 12 bases lining up with TRBD2. Germline CDR1 and CDR2: SNHLY and FYNNEI. This CDR3 has 13 residues. With 7 bases clipped from V and 6 bases from J, the junction kept 1 base outside the gene matches. This CDR3 is CASILAGGNEQFF. DNA of the CDR3: TGTGCCAGCATACTAGCGGGAGGCAATGAGCAGTTCTTC.

The V gene is TRBV7-2, the J gene TRBJ2-1; 8 nucleotides agree with TRBD2. In germline, CDR1 is SGHTA, CDR2 FQGNSA. V was clipped by 1 base and J by 15 bases; unmatched bases: 8. The CDR3 length is 13 residues. CDR3 bases: TGTGCCAGCAGCTTAGGACTGCGAGCGGGAGTGTTCTTC. This translates into CASSLGLRAGVFF.